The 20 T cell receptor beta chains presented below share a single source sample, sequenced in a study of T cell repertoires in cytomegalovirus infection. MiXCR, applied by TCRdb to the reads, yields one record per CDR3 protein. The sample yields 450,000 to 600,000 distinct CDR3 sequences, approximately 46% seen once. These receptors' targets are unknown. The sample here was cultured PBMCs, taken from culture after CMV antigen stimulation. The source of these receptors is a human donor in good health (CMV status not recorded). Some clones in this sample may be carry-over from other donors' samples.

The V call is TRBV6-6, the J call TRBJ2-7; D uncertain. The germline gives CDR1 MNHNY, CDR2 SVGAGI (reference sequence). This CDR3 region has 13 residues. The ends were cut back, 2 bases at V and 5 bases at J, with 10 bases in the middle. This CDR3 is CASSYPYSDEQYF. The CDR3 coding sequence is TGTGCCAGCAGTTACCCCTATTCCGACGAGCAGTACTTC.

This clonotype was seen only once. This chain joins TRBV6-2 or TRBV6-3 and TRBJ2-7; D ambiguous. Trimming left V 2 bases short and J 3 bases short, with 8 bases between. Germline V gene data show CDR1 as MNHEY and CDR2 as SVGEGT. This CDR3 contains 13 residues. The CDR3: CASSYILNYEQYF. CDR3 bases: TGTGCCAGCAGTTACATTCTGAACTACGAGCAGTACTTC.

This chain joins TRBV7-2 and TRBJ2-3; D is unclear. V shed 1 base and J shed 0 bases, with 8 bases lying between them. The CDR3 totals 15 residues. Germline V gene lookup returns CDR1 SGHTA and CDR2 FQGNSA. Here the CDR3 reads CASSLEVGSTDTQYF. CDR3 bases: TGTGCCAGCAGCTTAGAGGTGGGGAGCACAGATACGCAGTATTTT.

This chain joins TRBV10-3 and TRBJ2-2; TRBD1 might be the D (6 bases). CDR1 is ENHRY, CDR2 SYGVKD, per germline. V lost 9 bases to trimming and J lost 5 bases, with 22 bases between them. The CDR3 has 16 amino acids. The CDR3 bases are TGTGCCATTGGGGGCCTCCAGGGCCGAGGAACCGGGGAGCTGTTTTTT. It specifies CAIGGLQGRGTGELFF.

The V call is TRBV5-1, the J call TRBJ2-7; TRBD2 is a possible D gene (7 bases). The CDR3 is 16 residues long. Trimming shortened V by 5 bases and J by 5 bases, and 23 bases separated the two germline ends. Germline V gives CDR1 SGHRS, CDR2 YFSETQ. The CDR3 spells CASRWGGASGIDEQYF. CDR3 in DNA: TGCGCCAGCAGATGGGGGGGGGCTAGCGGCATCGACGAGCAGTACTTC.

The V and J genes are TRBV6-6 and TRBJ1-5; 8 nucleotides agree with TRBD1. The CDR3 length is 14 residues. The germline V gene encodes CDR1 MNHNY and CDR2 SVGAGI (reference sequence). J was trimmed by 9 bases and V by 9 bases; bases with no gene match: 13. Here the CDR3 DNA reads TGTGCCAGGAGTACAGGGGGTATATCATGGCCCCAGCATTTT. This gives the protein CARSTGGISWPQHF.

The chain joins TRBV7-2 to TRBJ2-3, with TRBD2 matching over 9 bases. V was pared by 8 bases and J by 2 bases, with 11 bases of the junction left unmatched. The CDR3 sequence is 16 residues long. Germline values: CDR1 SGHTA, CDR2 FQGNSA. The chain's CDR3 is CASGYSGGYNTDTQYF. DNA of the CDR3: TGTGCCAGCGGATATAGCGGGGGATACAACACAGATACGCAGTATTTT. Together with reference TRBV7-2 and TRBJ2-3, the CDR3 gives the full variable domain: GAGVSQSPSNKVTEKGKDVELRCDPISGHTALYWYRQSLGQGLEFLIYFQGNSAPDKSGLPSDRFSAERTGGSVSTLTIQRTQQEDSAVYLCASGYSGGYNTDTQYFGPGTRLTVL.

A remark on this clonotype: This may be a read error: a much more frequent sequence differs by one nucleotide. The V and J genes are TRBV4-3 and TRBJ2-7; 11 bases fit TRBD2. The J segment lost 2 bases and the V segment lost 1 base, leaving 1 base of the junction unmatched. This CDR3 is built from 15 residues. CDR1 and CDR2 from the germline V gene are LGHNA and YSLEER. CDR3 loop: CASSQALAGAYEQYF. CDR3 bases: TGCGCCAGCAGCCAAGCACTAGCGGGGGCCTACGAGCAGTACTTC.

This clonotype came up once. CDR3: CASSEPRRGQGYQPQHF. CDR3 bases: TGTGCCAGCAGCGAACCCCGTAGGGGACAGGGCTATCAGCCCCAGCATTTT. The chain couples TRBV6-1 to TRBJ1-5, with 9 bases lining up with TRBD1. The CDR3 has 17 residues. J was trimmed by 5 bases and V by 6 bases; bases with no gene match: 14. Germline loops: CDR1 MNHNS, CDR2 SASEGT.

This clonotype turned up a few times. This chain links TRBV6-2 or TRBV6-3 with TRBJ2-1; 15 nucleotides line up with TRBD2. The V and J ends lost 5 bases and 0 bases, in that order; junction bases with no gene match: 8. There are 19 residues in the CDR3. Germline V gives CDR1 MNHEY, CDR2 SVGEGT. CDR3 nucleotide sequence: TGTGCCAGCAGTCGTACCGGGACTAGCGGGAGGAGCTCCTACAATGAGCAGTTCTTC. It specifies CASSRTGTSGRSSYNEQFF.

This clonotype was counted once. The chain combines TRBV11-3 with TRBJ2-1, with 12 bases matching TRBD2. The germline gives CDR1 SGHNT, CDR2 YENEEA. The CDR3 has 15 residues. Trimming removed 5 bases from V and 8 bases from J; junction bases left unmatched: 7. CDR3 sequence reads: CASSLAGGSRHEQFF. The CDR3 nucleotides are TGTGCCAGCAGCCTAGCGGGAGGGAGTAGGCATGAGCAGTTCTTC.

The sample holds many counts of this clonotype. CDR3 nucleotide sequence: TGTGCCAGCAGCTTAGCAGGGCGGGGGGTGGATCAGCCCCAGCATTTT. This translates into CASSLAGRGVDQPQHF. J is TRBJ1-5 and V is TRBV7-2; D possibly corresponds to TRBD1 (5 bases). CDR3 length equals 16 residues. Germline V CDR1 and CDR2: SGHTA, FQGNSA. Trimming stripped 0 bases from V and 5 bases from J, with 14 bases between.

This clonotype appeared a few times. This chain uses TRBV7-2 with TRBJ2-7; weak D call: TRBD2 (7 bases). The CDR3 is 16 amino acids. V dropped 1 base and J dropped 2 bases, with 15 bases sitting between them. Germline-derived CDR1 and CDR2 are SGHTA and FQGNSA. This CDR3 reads CASSLVGGGNTYEQYF. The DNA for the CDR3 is TGTGCCAGCAGCTTAGTTGGCGGGGGCAATACCTACGAGCAGTACTTC.

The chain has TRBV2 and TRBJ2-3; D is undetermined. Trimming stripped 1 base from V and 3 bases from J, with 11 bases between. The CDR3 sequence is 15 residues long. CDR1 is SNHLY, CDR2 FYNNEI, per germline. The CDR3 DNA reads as TGTGCCAGCAGTGAAGGCAGGTTAGGGACAGATACGCAGTATTTT. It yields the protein CASSEGRLGTDTQYF.

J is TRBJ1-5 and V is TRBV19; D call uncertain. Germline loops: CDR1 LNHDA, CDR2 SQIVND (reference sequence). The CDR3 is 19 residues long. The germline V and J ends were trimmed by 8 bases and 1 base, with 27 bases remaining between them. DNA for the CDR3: TGTGCCAGTGACTCACCCGGGGAAAATTACGTGCGGAGCAATCAGCCCCAGCATTTT. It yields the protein CASDSPGENYVRSNQPQHF.

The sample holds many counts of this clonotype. CDR3 DNA sequence: TGTGCCAGCAGTTTACGCCAGTCGGGACAGGGGCGCTACGAGCAGTACTTC. Its protein is CASSLRQSGQGRYEQYF. The V and J genes are TRBV7-2 and TRBJ2-7, with 10 bases aligning to TRBD1. Germline lookup yields CDR1 SGHTA and CDR2 FQGNSA. The J segment lost 3 bases and the V segment lost 6 bases, leaving 14 bases of the junction unmatched. This CDR3 contains 17 residues.

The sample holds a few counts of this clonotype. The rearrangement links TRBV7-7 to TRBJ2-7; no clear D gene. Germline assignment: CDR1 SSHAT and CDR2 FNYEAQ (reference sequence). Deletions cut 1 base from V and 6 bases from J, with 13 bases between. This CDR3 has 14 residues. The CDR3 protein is CASSLGVGSGEQYF. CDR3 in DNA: TGTGCCAGCAGCTTAGGTGTCGGGTCGGGCGAGCAGTACTTC.

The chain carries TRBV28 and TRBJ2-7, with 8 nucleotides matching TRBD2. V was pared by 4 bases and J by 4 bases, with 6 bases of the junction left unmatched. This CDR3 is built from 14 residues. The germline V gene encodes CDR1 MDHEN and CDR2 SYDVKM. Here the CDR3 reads CASSYETSEYEQYF. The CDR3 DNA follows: TGTGCCAGCAGTTATGAGACTAGCGAGTACGAGCAGTACTTC.

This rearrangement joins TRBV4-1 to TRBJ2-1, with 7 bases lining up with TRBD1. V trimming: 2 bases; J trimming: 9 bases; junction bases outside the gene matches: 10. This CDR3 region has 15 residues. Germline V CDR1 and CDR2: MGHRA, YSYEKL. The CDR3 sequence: CASSQQNDRDGEQFF. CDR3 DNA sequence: TGCGCCAGCAGCCAACAAAACGACAGGGACGGTGAGCAGTTCTTC.

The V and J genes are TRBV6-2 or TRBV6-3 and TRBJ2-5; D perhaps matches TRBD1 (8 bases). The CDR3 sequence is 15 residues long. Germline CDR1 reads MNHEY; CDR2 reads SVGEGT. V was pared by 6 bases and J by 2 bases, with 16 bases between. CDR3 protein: CASSQGAAGQETQYF. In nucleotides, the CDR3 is TGTGCCAGCAGCCAGGGGGCAGCGGGGCAAGAGACCCAGTACTTC.